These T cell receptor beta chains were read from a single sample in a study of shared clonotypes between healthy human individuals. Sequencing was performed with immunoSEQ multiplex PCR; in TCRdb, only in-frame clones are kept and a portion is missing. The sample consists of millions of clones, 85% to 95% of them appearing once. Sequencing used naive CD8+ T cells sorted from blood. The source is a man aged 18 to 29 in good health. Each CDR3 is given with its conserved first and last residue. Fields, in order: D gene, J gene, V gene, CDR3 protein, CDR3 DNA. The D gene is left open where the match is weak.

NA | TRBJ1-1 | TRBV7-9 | CASSLVGSEAFF | TGTGCCAGCAGCTTAGTGGGGTCTGAAGCTTTCTTT
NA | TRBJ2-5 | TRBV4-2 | CASSPWGPQETQYF | TGTGCCAGCAGCCCCTGGGGACCTCAAGAGACCCAGTACTTC
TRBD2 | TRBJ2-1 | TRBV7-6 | CASSLAIAGAMYNEQFF | TGTGCCAGCAGCTTAGCAATAGCGGGAGCGATGTACAATGAGCAGTTCTTC
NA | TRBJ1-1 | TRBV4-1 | CASSQTVHANTEAFF | TGCGCCAGCAGCCAAACCGTACACGCGAACACTGAAGCTTTCTTT
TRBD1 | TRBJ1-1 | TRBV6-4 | CASRRTGGDTEAFF | TGTGCCAGCAGGCGGACAGGGGGGGACACTGAAGCTTTCTTT
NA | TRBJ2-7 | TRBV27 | CASSFSSFLYEQYF | TGTGCCAGCAGTTTTTCCTCCTTTCTCTACGAGCAGTACTTC
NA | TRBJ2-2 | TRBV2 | CASTGTPNTGELFF | TGTGCCAGCACTGGTACTCCGAACACCGGGGAGCTGTTTTTT
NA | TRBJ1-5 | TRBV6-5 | CASSSTTAGHQPQHF | TGTGCCAGCAGCTCTACTACGGCAGGGCATCAGCCCCAGCATTTT
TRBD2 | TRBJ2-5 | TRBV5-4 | CASSLDTSGRETQYF | TGTGCCAGCAGCTTGGACACTAGCGGGAGAGAGACCCAGTACTTC
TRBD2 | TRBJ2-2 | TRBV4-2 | CASSNSSSGATGELFF | TGTGCCAGCAGCAACAGTTCTAGCGGGGCCACCGGGGAGCTGTTTTTT
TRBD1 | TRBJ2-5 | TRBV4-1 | CASSQRTGGEETQYF | TGCGCCAGCAGCCAGCGGACAGGGGGGGAAGAGACCCAGTACTTC
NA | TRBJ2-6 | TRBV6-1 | CASSGNRASSGANVLTF | TGTGCCAGCAGTGGGAACCGGGCCTCTTCTGGGGCCAACGTCCTGACTTTC